A selection of T cell receptor beta chains follows, all from one sample in a study of cytomegalovirus exposure and HLA in healthy donors. Using immunoSEQ multiplex PCR, the repertoire was profiled, and TCRdb retains in-frame clones only, with some absent. The table shows around 210,000 clones, with roughly 84% occurring only once. The sequencing input was PBMCs. The receptors stem from a man aged 45-60 years in good health and CMV-seronegative. CDR3s include the opening cysteine and the closing phenylalanine or tryptophan. A D gene is named only where the DNA matches it firmly. Some rows have no size entry. The others give once, few or many, or a class for an expanded clone.

clone_size j_call d_call cdr3_length v_call cdr3_nt cdr3_aa
- TRBJ2-7 TRBD2 14 TRBV7-2 TGTGCCAGCAATCGCGGGGGGGGGCTCTACGAGCAGTACTTC CASNRGGGLYEQYF
few TRBJ2-4 TRBD2 13 TRBV7-2 TGTGCCAGCAGCCAGAGCGGGAGAAACATTCAGTACTTC CASSQSGRNIQYF
- TRBJ2-4 - 13 TRBV27 TGTGCCCTAGGAGGGGTGGTCAAAAACATTCAGTACTTC CALGGVVKNIQYF
- TRBJ2-1 TRBD2 16 TRBV5-6 TGTGCCAGCAGCACCATCCTAGCGGGGGAATACAATGAGCAGTTCTTC CASSTILAGEYNEQFF
- TRBJ1-5 - 17 TRBV19 TGTGCCAGTAGTATAGTCGACAGGATTTATAGCAATCAGCCCCAGCATTTT CASSIVDRIYSNQPQHF
- TRBJ1-3 TRBD1 13 TRBV11-2 TGTGCCAGCAGCCCGGGACAGAGAAACACCATATATTTT CASSPGQRNTIYF
once TRBJ2-5 TRBD2 16 TRBV5-5 TGTGCCAGCAGCAACGGACTAGCGGGAGGAAGAGAGACCCAGTACTTC CASSNGLAGGRETQYF
- TRBJ1-1 TRBD1 13 TRBV19 TGTGCCACCCTGGGACAGACGAACACTGAAGCTTTCTTT CATLGQTNTEAFF
- TRBJ2-3 TRBD2 15 TRBV28 TGTGCCAGCAGTAGCCCGGGACTAGCGGGAGGTACGCAGTATTTT CASSSPGLAGGTQYF
- TRBJ2-7 - 10 TRBV20-1 TGCAGTGCCAGGGACTACGAGCAGTACTTC CSARDYEQYF
once TRBJ2-1 TRBD2 16 TRBV30 TGTGCCTGGAGCAGAACTGGACTAGCGGCCTACAATGAGCAGTTCTTC CAWSRTGLAAYNEQFF
- TRBJ2-3 - 14 TRBV9 TGTGCCAGCAGCGTAGCAGGGAAGGGAGATACGCAGTATTTT CASSVAGKGDTQYF
- TRBJ2-3 TRBD2 15 TRBV28 TGTGCCAGCAGCCCGGGACTAGCGGGAGTTGGGACGCAGTATTTT CASSPGLAGVGTQYF
once TRBJ2-7 - 12 TRBV5-1 TGCGCCAGCAGCCCCCCAGGGGCGGGAGTGCACTTC CASSPPGAGVHF
- TRBJ2-1 TRBD2 17 TRBV9 TGTGCCAGCAGCGGTGGGACTAGCGGGAGGGCCATTTGGGAGCAGTTCTTC CASSGGTSGRAIWEQFF
- TRBJ2-7 - 12 TRBV6-1 TGTGCCAGCAGTGAACCCTACTACGAGCAGTACTTC CASSEPYYEQYF
once TRBJ1-2 - 13 TRBV7-2 TGTGCCAGCAGCTTCCTAGCTAACTATGGCTACACCTTC CASSFLANYGYTF
- TRBJ2-1 TRBD2 14 TRBV25-1 TGTGCCAGCACCGGGACTAGCGGGAGCGATGAGCAGTTCTTC CASTGTSGSDEQFF
- TRBJ2-7 TRBD1 15 TRBV5-6 TGTGCCAGCAGCAAGGAGGGACAGGGAGCCTACGAGCAGTACTTC CASSKEGQGAYEQYF
- TRBJ2-5 TRBD1 13 TRBV28 TGTGCCAGCAGACCGGACAGGGAGAAGACCCAGTACTTC CASRPDREKTQYF
few TRBJ2-7 - 14 TRBV28 TGTGCCAGCAGTTATGGGCAGGGTAAGGCCGAGCAGTACTTC CASSYGQGKAEQYF
- TRBJ2-5 - 14 TRBV9 TGTGCCAGCAGCGTACAAGCGGTCCAAGAGACCCAGTACTTC CASSVQAVQETQYF
- TRBJ2-2 TRBD2 16 TRBV7-3 TGTGCCAGCAGCCGCGGACTAGCGGGAGCCACCGGGGAGCTGTTTTTT CASSRGLAGATGELFF
- TRBJ2-5 TRBD2 16 TRBV5-1 TGCGCCAGCAGCGGGAGACTAGCGGGGGGACAAGAGACCCAGTACTTC CASSGRLAGGQETQYF
- TRBJ2-2 TRBD2 18 TRBV5-4 TGTGCCAGCAGCTTGGGGACTAGCGGGAGGGTGAACACCGGGGAGCTGTTTTTT CASSLGTSGRVNTGELFF
- TRBJ2-7 - 14 TRBV28 TGTGCCAGCAGTCCACGGGAGCTTGCTTGGGAGCAGTACTTC CASSPRELAWEQYF
- TRBJ1-2 - 12 TRBV6-5 TGTGCCAGCAGTTACGGGAGAAATGGCTACACCTTC CASSYGRNGYTF
- TRBJ1-4 TRBD1 13 TRBV15 TGTGCCACCAGCAGAAACAGGGGTGAAAAACTGTTTTTT CATSRNRGEKLFF
- TRBJ2-3 - 12 TRBV5-1 TGCGCCAGCAGCCCCCACACAGATACGCAGTATTTT CASSPHTDTQYF
- TRBJ1-5 - 13 TRBV7-9 TGTGCCAGCAGCACAGGGCTGGGCCAGCCCCAGCATTTT CASSTGLGQPQHF
- TRBJ2-1 TRBD1 14 TRBV28 TGTGCCAGCAGTTTTGACAGGGGTTACAATGAGCAGTTCTTC CASSFDRGYNEQFF
- TRBJ1-1 - 13 TRBV10-3 TGTGCCATCAGTTTGGCAGGGTACACTGAAGCTTTCTTT CAISLAGYTEAFF
few TRBJ2-7 TRBD2 14 TRBV7-2 TGTGCCAGCAGCCCTAGCGGGAGTATTTACGAGCAGTACTTC CASSPSGSIYEQYF
- TRBJ2-7 TRBD2 16 TRBV6-5 TGTGCCAGCAGTTACCGACTAGCGGGAGAAGGCTACGAGCAGTACTTC CASSYRLAGEGYEQYF
- TRBJ2-1 TRBD2 16 TRBV19 TGTGCCACGACCAGGTCAGCGGGAGGCCCATACAATGAGCAGTTCTTC CATTRSAGGPYNEQFF
- TRBJ2-7 - 18 TRBV4-1 TGCGCCAGCAGCCAAAACCTCGCACGGGCAGCCGGGGAGGATGAGCAGTACTTC CASSQNLARAAGEDEQYF
- TRBJ2-7 TRBD1 15 TRBV4-2 TGTGCCAGCAGCCCGCGGGCCCAGGGGGATCACGAGCAGTACTTC CASSPRAQGDHEQYF
- TRBJ2-1 - 12 TRBV9 TGTGCCAGCAGCGCCGGTGTTAATGAGCAGTTCTTC CASSAGVNEQFF
few TRBJ2-5 - 13 TRBV28 TGTGCCAGCAGGGAGGGGGCCCAAGAGACCCAGTACTTC CASREGAQETQYF
- TRBJ2-7 TRBD1 15 TRBV28 TGTGCCAGCAGTTCTACCGGGACAGGGGCCTACGAGCAGTACTTC CASSSTGTGAYEQYF
- TRBJ2-1 - 12 TRBV29-1 TGCAGCGTTCTCCGGAGGTACAATGAGCAGTTCTTC CSVLRRYNEQFF
- TRBJ2-7 TRBD2 18 TRBV10-1 TGCGCCAGCAGCCCGGGGGGGTTCCCCGGTAGAAGCTCCTACGAGCAGTACTTC CASSPGGFPGRSSYEQYF
- TRBJ1-4 TRBD1 16 TRBV28 TGTGCCAGCAGCCAGACAGGGGTGCTAGCTAATGAAAAACTGTTTTTT CASSQTGVLANEKLFF
- TRBJ1-1 - 14 TRBV29-1 TGCAGCGTAGAAAGGGGCGGGGGGTGGACTGAAGCTTTCTTT CSVERGGGWTEAFF
few TRBJ1-1 - 13 TRBV30 TGTGCCTGGAATCTCAGGGGTGACACTGAAGCTTTCTTT CAWNLRGDTEAFF
- TRBJ2-3 TRBD2 14 TRBV25-1 TGTGCCAGCAGGAGCGGGGACCGCACAGATACGCAGTATTTT CASRSGDRTDTQYF
- TRBJ2-5 TRBD2 14 TRBV5-1 TGCGCCAGCAGCCCGAGCGGGGGGAGGGAGACCCAGTACTTC CASSPSGGRETQYF
once TRBJ2-3 - 14 TRBV29-1 TGCAGCGTTGGCGGTCCGGGAACCACAGATACGCAGTATTTT CSVGGPGTTDTQYF
- TRBJ2-1 - 13 TRBV6-5 TGTGCCAGCAGAAGGCCTGGAGGAAGCGAGCAGTTCTTC CASRRPGGSEQFF
- TRBJ2-1 - 14 TRBV5-6 TGTGCCAGCAGCTTGGGGAGACTACACAATGAGCAGTTCTTC CASSLGRLHNEQFF
- TRBJ1-5 - 13 TRBV6-6 TGTGCCAGCAGTTTTGGGGGCGGTGAGCCCCAGCATTTT CASSFGGGEPQHF
- TRBJ1-1 - 15 TRBV4-1 TGCGCCAGCAGCCAAGAACCGGTGCCGAACACTGAAGCTTTCTTT CASSQEPVPNTEAFF
once TRBJ1-2 TRBD1 16 TRBV28 TGTGCCAGCAATCCCCTTGGGACAGGGGGCAACTATGGCTACACCTTC CASNPLGTGGNYGYTF
- TRBJ2-7 - 11 TRBV10-1 TGCGCCAGCAGTGGGAGCGGTGAGCAGTACTTC CASSGSGEQYF
- TRBJ1-1 TRBD1 15 TRBV28 TGTGCCAGCAGACGGACCGGGACAGGGGGCACTGAAGCTTTCTTT CASRRTGTGGTEAFF
- TRBJ1-2 - 13 TRBV28 TGTGCCACCCGGGCAGGGCGCGACTATGGCTACACCTTC CATRAGRDYGYTF
- TRBJ1-2 TRBD1 15 TRBV6-6 TGTGCCAGCAATCGGGATTCAGGGGGCCGTCATGGCTACACCTTC CASNRDSGGRHGYTF